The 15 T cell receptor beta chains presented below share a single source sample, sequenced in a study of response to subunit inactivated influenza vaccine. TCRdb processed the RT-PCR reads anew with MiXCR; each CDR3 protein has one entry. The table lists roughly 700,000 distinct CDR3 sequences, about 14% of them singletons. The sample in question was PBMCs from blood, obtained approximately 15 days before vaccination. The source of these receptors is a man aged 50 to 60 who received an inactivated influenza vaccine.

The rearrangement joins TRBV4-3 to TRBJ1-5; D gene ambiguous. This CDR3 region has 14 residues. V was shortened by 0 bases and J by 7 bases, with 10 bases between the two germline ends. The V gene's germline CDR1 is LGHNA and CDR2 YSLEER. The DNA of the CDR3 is TGCGCCAGCAGCCAAGATCGAGTTGGCCAGCCCCAGCATTTT. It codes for CASSQDRVGQPQHF.

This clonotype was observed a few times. The CDR3 protein is CASSYSFRGRENQPQHF. The CDR3 DNA follows: TGTGCCAGCAGTTACTCCTTTCGGGGCAGGGAGAATCAGCCCCAGCATTTT. This rearrangement joins TRBV6-2 or TRBV6-3 to TRBJ1-5; the D gene is possibly TRBD1 (5 bases). Trimming cost V 0 bases and J 4 bases, with 16 bases left between them. The CDR3 has 17 residues. Germline V CDR1 and CDR2: MNHEY, SVGEGT.

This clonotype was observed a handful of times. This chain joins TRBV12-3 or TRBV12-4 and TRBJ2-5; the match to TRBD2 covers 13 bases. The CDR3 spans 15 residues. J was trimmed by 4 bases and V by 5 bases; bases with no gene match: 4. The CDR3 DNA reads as TGTGCCAGCAGTACTAGCGGGAGGGCCACAGAGACCCAGTACTTC. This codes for CASSTSGRATETQYF.

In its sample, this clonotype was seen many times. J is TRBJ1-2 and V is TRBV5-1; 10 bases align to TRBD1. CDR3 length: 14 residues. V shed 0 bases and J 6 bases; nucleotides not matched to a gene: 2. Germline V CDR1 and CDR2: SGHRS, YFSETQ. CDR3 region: CASSLVGQGDGYTF. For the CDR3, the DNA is TGCGCCAGCAGCTTGGTTGGACAGGGGGATGGCTACACCTTC. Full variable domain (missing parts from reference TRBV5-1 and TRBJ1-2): KAGVTQTPRYLIKTRGQQVTLSCSPISGHRSVSWYQQTPGQGLQFLFEYFSETQRNKGNFPGRFSGRQFSNSRSEMNVSTLELGDSALYLCASSLVGQGDGYTFGSGTRLTVV.

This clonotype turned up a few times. CDR3 residues: CATSRAGMNTEAFF. The CDR3 DNA sequence: TGTGCCACCAGCAGAGCAGGGATGAACACTGAAGCTTTCTTT. The chain combines TRBV15 with TRBJ1-1; TRBD1 is a possible D gene (5 bases). Germline loops: CDR1 LNHNV, CDR2 YYDKDF (reference sequence). The length of the CDR3 is 14 residues. V dropped 1 base and J dropped 0 bases, with 6 bases sitting between them.

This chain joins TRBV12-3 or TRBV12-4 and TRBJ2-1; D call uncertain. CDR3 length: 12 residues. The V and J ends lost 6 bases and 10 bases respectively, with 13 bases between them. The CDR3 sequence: CASSLARKEQFF. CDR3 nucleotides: TGTGCCAGCAGCCTGGCCAGAAAGGAGCAGTTCTTC.

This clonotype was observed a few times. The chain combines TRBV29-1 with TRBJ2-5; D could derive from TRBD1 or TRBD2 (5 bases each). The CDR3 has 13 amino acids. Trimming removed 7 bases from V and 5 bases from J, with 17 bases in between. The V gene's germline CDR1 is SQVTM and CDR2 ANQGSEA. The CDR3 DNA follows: TGCAGCGCCGGGACCGGGCAGGTTGAGACCCAGTACTTC. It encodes CSAGTGQVETQYF.

The CDR3 DNA reads as TGCAGTGCTAGAGAGGGACTAGCGGACCCCTACGAGCAGTACTTC. As protein: CSAREGLADPYEQYF. This chain connects TRBV20-1 to TRBJ2-7; 11 bases are a match to TRBD2. CDR3 length: 15 residues. The trim removed 0 bases at V and 2 bases at J, leaving 3 bases unmatched. Per the germline V gene, CDR1 is DFQATT and CDR2 is SNEGSKA (reference sequence).

The CDR3 nucleotides are TGCAGTGCTAAGGCAGGCACCTCTGGAAACACCATATATTTT. Protein product: CSAKAGTSGNTIYF. This sequence joins TRBV20-1 and TRBJ1-3; D gene ambiguous. In germline, CDR1 is DFQATT, CDR2 SNEGSKA (reference sequence). The V gene lost 4 bases and the J gene lost 0 bases, with 10 bases spanning the gap. The length of the CDR3 is 14 residues.

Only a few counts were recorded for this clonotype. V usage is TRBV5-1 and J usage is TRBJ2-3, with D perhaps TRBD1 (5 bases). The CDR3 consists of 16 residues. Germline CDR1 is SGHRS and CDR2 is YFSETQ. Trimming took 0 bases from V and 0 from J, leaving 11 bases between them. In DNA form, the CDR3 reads TGCGCCAGCAGCTTGGGGCAGGGCCCGAGCACAGATACGCAGTATTTT. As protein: CASSLGQGPSTDTQYF.

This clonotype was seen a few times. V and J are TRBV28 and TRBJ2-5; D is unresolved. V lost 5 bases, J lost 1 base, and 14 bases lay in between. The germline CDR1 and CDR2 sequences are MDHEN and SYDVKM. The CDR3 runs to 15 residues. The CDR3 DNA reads TGTGCCAGCAGTCCTAGGAGATGGGCCCAAGAGACCCAGTACTTC. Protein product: CASSPRRWAQETQYF. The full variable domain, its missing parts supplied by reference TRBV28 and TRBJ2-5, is DVKVTQSSRYLVKRTGEKVFLECVQDMDHENMFWYRQDPGLGLRLIYFSYDVKMKEKGDIPEGYSVSREKKERFSLILESASTNQTSMYLCASSPRRWAQETQYFGPGTRLLVL.

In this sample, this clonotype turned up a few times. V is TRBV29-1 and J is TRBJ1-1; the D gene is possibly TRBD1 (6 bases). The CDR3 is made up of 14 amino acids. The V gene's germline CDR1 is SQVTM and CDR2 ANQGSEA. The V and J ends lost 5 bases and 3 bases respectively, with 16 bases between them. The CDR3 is CSVQGRSGDTEAFF. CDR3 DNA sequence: TGCAGCGTTCAGGGGAGGTCAGGGGACACTGAAGCTTTCTTT.

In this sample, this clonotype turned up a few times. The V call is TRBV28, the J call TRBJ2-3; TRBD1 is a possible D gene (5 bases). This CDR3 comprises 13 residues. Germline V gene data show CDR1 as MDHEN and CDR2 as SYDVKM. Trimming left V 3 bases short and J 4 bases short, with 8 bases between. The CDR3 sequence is CASSLTASDTQYF. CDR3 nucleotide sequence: TGTGCCAGCAGTTTGACAGCGTCAGATACGCAGTATTTT.

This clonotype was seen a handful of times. The CDR3: CASSQVLVSNYGYTF. CDR3 sequence (DNA): TGCGCCAGCAGCCAAGTTTTAGTATCTAACTATGGCTACACCTTC. The chain combines TRBV4-1 with TRBJ1-2; D not resolved. The CDR3 spans 15 residues. The V gene lost 1 base and the J gene lost 0 bases, with 9 bases spanning the gap. Germline values: CDR1 MGHRA, CDR2 YSYEKL.

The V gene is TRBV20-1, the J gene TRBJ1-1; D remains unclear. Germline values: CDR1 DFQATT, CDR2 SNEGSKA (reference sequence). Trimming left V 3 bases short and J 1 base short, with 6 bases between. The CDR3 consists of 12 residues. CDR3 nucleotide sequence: TGCAGTGCTAGGGAAAAGAACACTGAAGCTTTCTTT. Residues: CSAREKNTEAFF.